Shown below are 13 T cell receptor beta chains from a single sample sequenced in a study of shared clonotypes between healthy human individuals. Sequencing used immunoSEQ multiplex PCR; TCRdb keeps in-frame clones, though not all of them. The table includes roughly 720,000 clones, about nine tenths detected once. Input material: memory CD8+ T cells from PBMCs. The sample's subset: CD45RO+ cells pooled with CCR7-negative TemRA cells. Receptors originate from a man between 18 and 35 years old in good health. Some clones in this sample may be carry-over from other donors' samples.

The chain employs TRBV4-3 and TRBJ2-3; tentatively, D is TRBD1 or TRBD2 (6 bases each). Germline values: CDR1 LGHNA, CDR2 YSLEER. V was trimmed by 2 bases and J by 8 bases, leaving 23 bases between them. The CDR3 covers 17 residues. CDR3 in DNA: TGCGCCAGCAGCCAACGAGAAGGGGGGAGCGGCGACGGTACGCAGTATTTT. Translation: CASSQREGGSGDGTQYF.

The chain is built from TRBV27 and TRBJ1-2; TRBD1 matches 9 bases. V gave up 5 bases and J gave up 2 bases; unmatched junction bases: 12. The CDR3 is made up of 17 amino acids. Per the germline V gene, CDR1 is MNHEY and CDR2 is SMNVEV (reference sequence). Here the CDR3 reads CASSPLLGTGPNYGYTF. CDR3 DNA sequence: TGTGCCAGCAGTCCGCTTCTGGGGACAGGGCCCAACTATGGCTACACCTTC.

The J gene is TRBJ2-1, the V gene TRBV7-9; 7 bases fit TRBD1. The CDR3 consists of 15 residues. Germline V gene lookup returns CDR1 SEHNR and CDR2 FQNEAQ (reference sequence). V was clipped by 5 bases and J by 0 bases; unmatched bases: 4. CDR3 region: CASSPGTASYNEQFF. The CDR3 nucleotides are TGTGCCAGCAGCCCCGGGACAGCCTCCTACAATGAGCAGTTCTTC.

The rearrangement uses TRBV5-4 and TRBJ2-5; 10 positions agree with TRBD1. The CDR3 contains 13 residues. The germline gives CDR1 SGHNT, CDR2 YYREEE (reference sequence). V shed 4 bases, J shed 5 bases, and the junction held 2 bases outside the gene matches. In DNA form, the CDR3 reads TGTGCCAGCAGCCGGACAGGGGGGGAGACCCAGTACTTC. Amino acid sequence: CASSRTGGETQYF.

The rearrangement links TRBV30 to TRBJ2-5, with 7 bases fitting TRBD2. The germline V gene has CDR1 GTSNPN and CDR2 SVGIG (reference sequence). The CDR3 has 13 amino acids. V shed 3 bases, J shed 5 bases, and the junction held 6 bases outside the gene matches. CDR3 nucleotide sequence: TGTGCCTGGAGCCTCGGGGGAGGGGAGACCCAGTACTTC. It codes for CAWSLGGGETQYF.

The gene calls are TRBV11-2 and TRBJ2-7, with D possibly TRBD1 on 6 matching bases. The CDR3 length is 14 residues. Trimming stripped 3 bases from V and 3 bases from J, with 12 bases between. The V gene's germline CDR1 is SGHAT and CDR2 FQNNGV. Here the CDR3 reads CASSLDSTNYEQYF. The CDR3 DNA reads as TGTGCCAGCAGCTTGGACAGCACAAACTACGAGCAGTACTTC.

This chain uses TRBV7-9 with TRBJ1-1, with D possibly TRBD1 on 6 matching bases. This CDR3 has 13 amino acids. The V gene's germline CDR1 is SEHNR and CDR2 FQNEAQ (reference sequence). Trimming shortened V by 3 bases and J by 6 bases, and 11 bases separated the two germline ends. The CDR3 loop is CASSFAGAAEAFF. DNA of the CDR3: TGTGCCAGCAGCTTTGCGGGGGCGGCTGAAGCTTTCTTT. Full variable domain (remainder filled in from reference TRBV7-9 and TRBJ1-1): DTGVSQNPRHKITKRGQNVTFRCDPISEHNRLYWYRQTLGQGPEFLTYFQNEAQLEKSRLLSDRFSAERPKGSFSTLEIQRTEQGDSAMYLCASSFAGAAEAFFGQGTRLTVV.

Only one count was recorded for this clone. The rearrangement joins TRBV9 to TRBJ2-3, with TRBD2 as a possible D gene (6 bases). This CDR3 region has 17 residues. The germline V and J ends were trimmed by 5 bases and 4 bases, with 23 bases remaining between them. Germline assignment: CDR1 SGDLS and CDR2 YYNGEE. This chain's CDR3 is CASRGGIQTQGADTQYF. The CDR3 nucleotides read TGTGCCAGCAGGGGGGGAATTCAGACACAAGGGGCAGATACGCAGTATTTT.

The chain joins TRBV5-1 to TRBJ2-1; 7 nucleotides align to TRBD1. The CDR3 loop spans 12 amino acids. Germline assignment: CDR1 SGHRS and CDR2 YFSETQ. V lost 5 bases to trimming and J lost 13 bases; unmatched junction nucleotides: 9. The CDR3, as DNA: TGCGCCAGCAGTAGGGACAGACTATCCCAGTTCTTC. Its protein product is CASSRDRLSQFF.

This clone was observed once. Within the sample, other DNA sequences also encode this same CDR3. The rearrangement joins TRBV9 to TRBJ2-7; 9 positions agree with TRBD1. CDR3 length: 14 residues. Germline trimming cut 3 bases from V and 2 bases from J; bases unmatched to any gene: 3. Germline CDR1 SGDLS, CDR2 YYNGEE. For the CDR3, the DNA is TGTGCCAGCAGCGGGGGACAGGGAACCTACGAGCAGTACTTC. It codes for CASSGGQGTYEQYF. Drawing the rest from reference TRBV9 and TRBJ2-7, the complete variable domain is DSGVTQTPKHLITATGQRVTLRCSPRSGDLSVYWYQQSLDQGLQFLIQYYNGEERAKGNILERFSAQQFPDLHSELNLSSLELGDSALYFCASSGGQGTYEQYFGPGTRLTVT.

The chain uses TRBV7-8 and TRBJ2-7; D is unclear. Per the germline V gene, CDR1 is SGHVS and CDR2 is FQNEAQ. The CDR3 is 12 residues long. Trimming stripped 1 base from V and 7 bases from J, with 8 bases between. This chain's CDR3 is CASSLEGREQYF. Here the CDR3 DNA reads TGTGCCAGCAGCTTAGAAGGGCGAGAGCAGTACTTC.

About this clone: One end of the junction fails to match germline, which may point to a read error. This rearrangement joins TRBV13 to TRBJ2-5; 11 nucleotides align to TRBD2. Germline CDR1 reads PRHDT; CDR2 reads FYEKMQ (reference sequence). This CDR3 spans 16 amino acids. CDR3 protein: CASSLGGLAVQETQYF. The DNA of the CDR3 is TGTGCCAGCAGCCTAGGGGGACTAGCGGTCCAAGAGACCCAGTACTTC.

Here the CDR3 DNA reads TGTGCCAGCAGCTTAGACACCGGGACCCCCTACGAGCAGTACTTC. It encodes CASSLDTGTPYEQYF. V and J are TRBV11-2 and TRBJ2-7; D is possibly TRBD1 or TRBD2 (5 bases each). This CDR3 region has 15 residues. V was pared by 0 bases and J by 2 bases, with 11 bases between. Looked up from germline, CDR1 is SGHAT and CDR2 is FQNNGV.